A selection of T cell receptor beta chains follows, all from one sample in a study of shared clonotypes between healthy human individuals. This table comes from immunoSEQ multiplex PCR, and its TCRdb copy is limited to in-frame clones, with some not included. The sample records about 1,800,000 clones, about 95% being singletons. The sequenced sample consisted of naive CD8+ T cells sorted from blood. The receptors originated from a man between 18 and 29 years old in good health. CDR3s include the opening cysteine and the closing phenylalanine or tryptophan. A D gene is named only where the DNA matches it firmly.

j_call d_call v_call cdr3_nt cdr3_aa
TRBJ1-5 TRBD1 TRBV27 TGTGCCAGCAGTTTTCTCCCGGGACAGGGGACGTCTGGCAATCAGCCCCAGCATTTT CASSFLPGQGTSGNQPQHF
TRBJ2-7 - TRBV5-4 TGTGCCAGCAGCCGGGACGGATTCTACGAGCAGTACTTC CASSRDGFYEQYF
TRBJ1-1 TRBD1 TRBV5-1 TGCGCCAGCATGGGGACAGGCTTGAACACTGAAGCTTTCTTT CASMGTGLNTEAFF
TRBJ2-7 TRBD1 TRBV6-5 TGTGCCAGCAGACAGACGGGACAGGGGTACTACGAGCAGTACTTC CASRQTGQGYYEQYF
TRBJ2-7 - TRBV5-4 TGTGCCAGCAGCGGTGTAGGTGAAAGCTCCTACGAGCAGTACTTC CASSGVGESSYEQYF
TRBJ1-2 - TRBV6-6 TGTGCCAGCGGATTAACGACGGAAGCGGCTAACTATGGCTACACCTTC CASGLTTEAANYGYTF
TRBJ2-7 TRBD1 TRBV27 TGTGCCAGCAGTTCCTGGGACAGGGGGCTCTACGAGCAGTACTTC CASSSWDRGLYEQYF
TRBJ2-1 TRBD1 TRBV4-1 TGCGCCAGCAGCCAAGTCCTCGACAGGGGGCGCGTCAATGAGCAGTTCTTC CASSQVLDRGRVNEQFF
TRBJ1-4 - TRBV7-9 TGTGCCAGCATGGGACAAGCTAATGAAAAACTGTTTTTT CASMGQANEKLFF
TRBJ2-5 - TRBV5-6 TGTGCCAGCAGCTTTGTCGACGGGGAGACCCAGTACTTC CASSFVDGETQYF
TRBJ1-1 TRBD1 TRBV9 TGTGCCAGCAGCCCAACAGGGGGGGACACTGAAGCTTTCTTT CASSPTGGDTEAFF
TRBJ1-3 TRBD1 TRBV4-3 TGCGCCAGCAGCCCGGGACAGGGGGTCCTTGGAAACACCATATATTTT CASSPGQGVLGNTIYF
TRBJ1-5 - TRBV6-1 TGTGCCAGCAGTGAGGGGCCGGGTGATCAGCCCCAGCATTTT CASSEGPGDQPQHF
TRBJ2-7 - TRBV6-5 TGTGCCAGCAGTTATGGAGGGCCCTACGAGCAGTACTTC CASSYGGPYEQYF
TRBJ2-7 - TRBV4-2 TGTGCCAGCAGCCAAGATGGTCCCTACAGCGAGGGGGGCTCCTACGAGCAGTACTTC CASSQDGPYSEGGSYEQYF
TRBJ1-1 TRBD1 TRBV6-1 TGTGCCAGCAGTGGATTAACAGGGGGAGCTGAAGCTTTCTTT CASSGLTGGAEAFF